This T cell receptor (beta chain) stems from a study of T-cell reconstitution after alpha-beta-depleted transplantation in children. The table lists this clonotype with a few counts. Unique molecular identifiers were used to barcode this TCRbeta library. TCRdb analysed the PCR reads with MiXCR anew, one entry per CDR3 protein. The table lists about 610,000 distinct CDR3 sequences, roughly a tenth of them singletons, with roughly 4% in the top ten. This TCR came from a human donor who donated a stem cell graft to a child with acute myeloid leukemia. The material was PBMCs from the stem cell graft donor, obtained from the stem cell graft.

CDR3 residues: CASSLGTGGEMPQHF. DNA of the CDR3: TGTGCCAGCAGTTTAGGGACAGGGGGGGAGATGCCCCAGCATTTT. The chain carries TRBV28 and TRBJ1-5; 11 nucleotides line up with TRBD1. CDR3 length: 15 residues. V was pared by 2 bases and J by 9 bases, with 6 bases of the junction left unmatched. In germline, CDR1 is MDHEN, CDR2 SYDVKM.